The 13 T cell receptor beta chains in this list originate from one sample, sequenced in a study of OX40 agonist ivuxolimab in advanced cancers. The method was immunoSEQ multiplex PCR; TCRdb's version includes in-frame clones alone and lacks a portion of them. The sample comprises about 70,000 clones, over 75% of which are singletons, and under 0.55% rests with the top ten. This specimen consisted of CD4+ or CD8+ T cells sorted from blood, obtained in a trial of the OX40 agonist ivuxolimab. Receptor source: an adult with an advanced solid tumor such as melanoma, head and neck, liver or kidney cancer.

The V and J genes are TRBV19 and TRBJ2-1, with TRBD1 identical over 7 bases. The CDR3 spans 14 residues. Germline V gives CDR1 LNHDA, CDR2 SQIVND (reference sequence). Losses at the gene ends were 3 bases for V and 8 bases for J; bases not matched to a gene: 7. CDR3 bases: TGTGCCAGTAGTATTTTGACAGGGTACGATGAGCAGTTCTTC. Amino acid sequence: CASSILTGYDEQFF.

The chain links TRBV19 to TRBJ2-7, with D perhaps matching TRBD1 (5 bases). CDR3 length: 13 residues. Germline loops: CDR1 LNHDA, CDR2 SQIVND (reference sequence). The V end lost 0 bases, the J end lost 3 bases, and 6 bases lay between the germline ends. The CDR3 spells CASSIDRDYEQYF. In DNA, the CDR3 is TGTGCCAGTAGTATAGACAGGGACTACGAGCAGTACTTC.

This clone came up a few times. The CDR3 DNA sequence: TGCGCCAGCAGCCACTCTACTAGCGGGGGGACCCAAGAGACCCAGTACTTC. Translated: CASSHSTSGGTQETQYF. The chain joins TRBV4-1 to TRBJ2-5, with TRBD2 matching 12 bases. The germline CDR1 and CDR2 sequences are MGHRA and YSYEKL. This CDR3 comprises 17 residues. Losses at the gene ends were 3 bases for V and 1 base for J; bases not matched to a gene: 6.

The chain joins TRBV11-3 to TRBJ1-1; possible D gene TRBD1, 6 bases. From germline, CDR1 is SGHNT and CDR2 YENEEA. V lost 3 bases and J lost 10, with 15 bases in between. The CDR3 has 13 residues. DNA of the CDR3: TGTGCCAGCAGCTTGCGGGGGGCGGACGTAGCTTTCTTT. Amino acids: CASSLRGADVAFF.

The chain recombines TRBV7-8 with TRBJ2-7; 9 nucleotides match TRBD1. Germline loops: CDR1 SGHVS, CDR2 FQNEAQ. The J segment lost 3 bases and the V segment lost 8 bases, leaving 14 bases of the junction unmatched. The CDR3 has 16 amino acids. CDR3 coding DNA: TGTGCCAGCGCCCCGGGACAGGGAAATTTACGCTACGAGCAGTACTTC. This codes for CASAPGQGNLRYEQYF.

The gene calls are TRBV2 and TRBJ1-1; D is undetermined. The V gene's germline CDR1 is SNHLY and CDR2 FYNNEI. The CDR3 runs 15 residues. V shed 4 bases and J shed 0 bases, with 12 bases lying between them. The CDR3 loop is CASSAGFAMNTEAFF. CDR3 coding DNA: TGTGCCAGCAGTGCGGGGTTCGCCATGAACACTGAAGCTTTCTTT.

CDR3 sequence reads: CASSLDVNTEAFF. Written as DNA, the CDR3 is TGTGCCAGCAGCTTGGACGTGAACACTGAAGCTTTCTTT. V usage is TRBV5-6 and J usage is TRBJ1-1; D is unresolved. Germline CDR1 is SGHDT and CDR2 is YYEEEE. The germline V and J ends were trimmed by 0 bases and 0 bases, with 3 bases remaining between them. This CDR3 region has 13 residues.

This clone appeared a single time. The chain combines TRBV11-3 with TRBJ2-7, with D possibly matching TRBD1 (8 bases). V was clipped by 5 bases and J by 3 bases, with 17 bases between them. In germline, CDR1 is SGHNT, CDR2 YENEEA. This CDR3 is built from 15 residues. CDR3 amino acids: CASSLTGGGLYEQYF. The CDR3 DNA reads TGTGCCAGCAGCCTCACAGGGGGGGGGCTCTACGAGCAGTACTTC.

This CDR3 reads CAWSVRQGAGELFF. CDR3 in DNA: TGTGCCTGGAGTGTACGGCAGGGGGCCGGGGAGCTGTTTTTT. This chain links TRBV30 with TRBJ2-2, with TRBD1 matching 7 bases. Germline V lookup: CDR1 GTSNPN, CDR2 SVGIG (reference sequence). V trimming: 0 bases; J trimming: 6 bases; junction bases outside the gene matches: 4. This CDR3 has 14 residues.

The rearrangement links TRBV27 to TRBJ2-7; 12 bases align to TRBD2. Looked up from germline, CDR1 is MNHEY and CDR2 is SMNVEV (reference sequence). V shed 4 bases, J shed 6 bases, and the junction held 10 bases outside the gene matches. The CDR3 has 16 residues. CDR3 loop: CASSSLSSGRAGEQYF. Here the CDR3 DNA reads TGTGCCAGCAGTTCCCTCTCTAGCGGGAGGGCCGGCGAGCAGTACTTC.

In DNA form, the CDR3 reads TGTGCCAGCTCACCAGCAGGGACCACAGATACGCAGTATTTT. Its translation is CASSPAGTTDTQYF. The chain uses TRBV18 and TRBJ2-3; possibly TRBD1 or TRBD2 for D (5 bases each). CDR3 length: 14 amino acids. V lost 2 bases, J lost 2 bases, and 8 bases lay in between. Germline CDR1 KGHSH, CDR2 LQKENI. The entire variable domain, with the rest obtained from reference TRBV18 and TRBJ2-3, is as follows: NAGVMQNPRHLVRRRGQEARLRCSPMKGHSHVYWYRQLPEEGLKFMVYLQKENIIDESGMPKERFSAEFPKEGPSILRIQQVVRGDSAAYFCASSPAGTTDTQYFGPGTRLTVL.

The chain uses TRBV29-1 and TRBJ2-2, with D perhaps given as TRBD1 or TRBD2 (5 bases each). This CDR3 is 12 amino acids long. Germline CDR1 is SQVTM and CDR2 is ANQGSEA. V lost 3 bases, J lost 8 bases, and 10 bases lay in between. The DNA of the CDR3 is TGCAGCGTTGAGGGACCCGGGGGGGAGCTGTTTTTT. This gives the protein CSVEGPGGELFF.

This rearrangement joins TRBV12-1 to TRBJ2-7. TRBV12-1 is a pseudogene segment. The CDR3 runs 16 residues. DNA of the CDR3: TGTGCCAGCAGCTTTGGTCCGGCCTCTAATTACCCCGAGCAGTACTTC. Translating gives CASSFGPASNYPEQYF.